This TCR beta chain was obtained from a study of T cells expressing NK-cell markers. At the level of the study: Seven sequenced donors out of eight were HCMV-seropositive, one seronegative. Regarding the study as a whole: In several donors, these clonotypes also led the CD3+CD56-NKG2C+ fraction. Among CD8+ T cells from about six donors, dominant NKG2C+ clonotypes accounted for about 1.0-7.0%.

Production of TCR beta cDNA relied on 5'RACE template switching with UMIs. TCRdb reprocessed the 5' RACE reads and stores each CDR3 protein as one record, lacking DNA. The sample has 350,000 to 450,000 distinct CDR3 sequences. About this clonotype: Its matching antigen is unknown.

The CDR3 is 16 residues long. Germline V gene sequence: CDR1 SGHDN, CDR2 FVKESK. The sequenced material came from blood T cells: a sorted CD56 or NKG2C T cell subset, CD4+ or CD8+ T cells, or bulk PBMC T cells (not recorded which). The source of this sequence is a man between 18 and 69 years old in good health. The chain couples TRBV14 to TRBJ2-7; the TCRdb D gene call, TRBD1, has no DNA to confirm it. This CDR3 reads CASQPGQGMVNSEQYF.